Below, 27 T cell receptor beta chains from the same sample are listed, as sequenced in a study of cytomegalovirus exposure and HLA in healthy donors. In the PCR, 60 Vbeta and 13 Jbeta primers were used. Repertoires were generated with immunoSEQ multiplex PCR, while TCRdb's copy carries only in-frame clones and drops some. Here the sample spans 150,000 to 200,000 clones, almost 85% being singletons. The sequenced sample was PBMCs. Source of these receptors: a boy younger than 18 in good health and CMV-seronegative.

The gene calls are TRBV30 and TRBJ2-1, with TRBD2 identical over 7 bases. The germline V gene encodes CDR1 GTSNPN and CDR2 SVGIG (reference sequence). CDR3 length: 17 amino acids. The V segment lost 2 bases and the J segment 8 bases; nucleotides outside the gene matches: 18. The CDR3 DNA reads TGTGCCTGGAGTCTTGCGGGAGTTCCGACAACCGTTGATGAGCAGTTCTTC. Protein sequence: CAWSLAGVPTTVDEQFF.

This chain connects TRBV19 to TRBJ1-4; 7 bases are a match to TRBD1. Trimming cost V 9 bases and J 5 bases; bases outside gene matches: 6. This CDR3 has 13 amino acids. Germline-derived CDR1 and CDR2 are LNHDA and SQIVND (reference sequence). The chain's CDR3 is CARKTGKNEKLFF. DNA for the CDR3: TGTGCCAGAAAGACAGGGAAGAATGAAAAACTGTTTTTT.

The V and J genes are TRBV7-8 and TRBJ1-1, with D possibly being TRBD1 (5 bases). The CDR3 contains 15 residues. V gave up 1 base and J gave up 10 bases, with 19 bases separating them. The germline gives CDR1 SGHVS, CDR2 FQNEAQ. In DNA, the CDR3 is TGTGCCAGCAGCTTAGGTCCGGGACTTACTCGGGGAGCTTTCTTT. It translates to CASSLGPGLTRGAFF.

V usage is TRBV7-2 and J usage is TRBJ2-2, with D unresolved. The germline gives CDR1 SGHTA, CDR2 FQGNSA. The CDR3 covers 15 residues. Trimming cost V 2 bases and J 1 base, with 8 bases left between them. DNA of the CDR3: TGTGCCAGCAGCTTAATACGACAGAACACCGGGGAGCTGTTTTTT. It encodes CASSLIRQNTGELFF.

V is TRBV10-2 and J is TRBJ2-7, with 7 bases matching TRBD1. The CDR3 contains 13 residues. Germline loops: CDR1 WSHSY, CDR2 SAAADI. The V gene end was trimmed by 6 bases and the J gene end by 6 bases; junction bases not matched to a gene: 8. The CDR3 is CASRDRVSAEQYF. CDR3 nucleotides: TGCGCCAGCAGAGACAGGGTTTCTGCCGAGCAGTACTTC.

The chain carries TRBV6-1 and TRBJ1-2, with 8 bases lining up with TRBD1. V was pared by 5 bases and J by 8 bases, with 7 bases of the junction left unmatched. The CDR3 runs to 13 residues. Germline CDR1 and CDR2: MNHNS and SASEGT. The chain's CDR3 is CASSNHPGGGYTF. CDR3 in DNA: TGTGCCAGCAGTAATCATCCAGGGGGCGGCTACACCTTC.

The chain employs TRBV28 and TRBJ2-7, with 9 positions matching TRBD1. The V segment lost 10 bases and the J segment 5 bases; nucleotides outside the gene matches: 15. CDR1 MDHEN and CDR2 SYDVKM come from the germline V gene. The CDR3 spans 15 residues. The DNA of the CDR3 is TGTGCCACCGATCCCGCGGGACAGGGAAGCCACGAGCAGTACTTC. Residues: CATDPAGQGSHEQYF.

The gene calls are TRBV5-4 and TRBJ2-3; D not resolved. The germline CDR1 and CDR2 sequences are SGHNT and YYREEE (reference sequence). The CDR3 covers 17 residues. Trimming removed 4 bases at V and 2 bases at J, with 20 bases between. The CDR3 DNA sequence: TGTGCCAGCAGCACTTTTACCCCCCATGCTGCCACAGATACGCAGTATTTT. This translates into CASSTFTPHAATDTQYF.

The table lists this clone with a few counts. The chain employs TRBV9 and TRBJ1-1; D is possibly TRBD1 (6 bases). Germline V CDR1 and CDR2: SGDLS, YYNGEE. V lost 4 bases and J lost 1, with 8 bases in between. The CDR3 has 13 amino acids. CDR3 sequence reads: CASSTRGNTEAFF. CDR3 nucleotides: TGTGCCAGCAGCACCAGGGGGAACACTGAAGCTTTCTTT.

The chain recombines TRBV2 with TRBJ1-1; 8 nucleotides agree with TRBD1. The CDR3 has 15 residues. Germline CDR1 is SNHLY and CDR2 is FYNNEI. Trimming removed 4 bases from V and 6 bases from J; junction bases left unmatched: 10. The CDR3 region is CASSGITGGTAEAFF. For the CDR3, the DNA is TGTGCCAGCAGTGGTATAACAGGGGGAACCGCTGAAGCTTTCTTT.

The chain is built from TRBV5-5 and TRBJ1-3, with D perhaps TRBD1 (6 bases). The germline gives CDR1 SGHKS, CDR2 YYEKEE (reference sequence). The CDR3 is 16 residues long. The V end lost 0 bases, the J end lost 0 bases, and 10 bases lay between the germline ends. CDR3 sequence (DNA): TGTGCCAGCAGCTTGGACAGGGTGAGCTCTGGAAACACCATATATTTT. The encoded protein is CASSLDRVSSGNTIYF.

DNA of the CDR3: TGTGCCTGGAGTGTATTCAGCTGGGATCAGCAAGGGTTGGGGGGGCAGTACTTC. It specifies CAWSVFSWDQQGLGGQYF. The rearrangement joins TRBV30 to TRBJ2-5; TRBD2 aligns across 7 bases. V lost 0 bases and J lost 11; bases outside the gene matches: 24. The CDR3 contains 18 residues. The germline V gene has CDR1 GTSNPN and CDR2 SVGIG (reference sequence).

The chain couples TRBV28 to TRBJ1-3; TRBD1 aligns across 7 bases. After removal of 5 bases from V and 12 bases from J, the junction contained 13 bases not matched to a gene. This CDR3 contains 14 residues. The germline V gene encodes CDR1 MDHEN and CDR2 SYDVKM. The CDR3 DNA follows: TGTGCCAGCAGTCCGGGGGACAGTCGCCCGGTCATATATTTT. Protein: CASSPGDSRPVIYF.

This chain links TRBV19 with TRBJ2-4; D gene uncertain. Germline assignment: CDR1 LNHDA and CDR2 SQIVND (reference sequence). CDR3 length: 13 residues. Trimming left V 7 bases short and J 0 bases short, with 7 bases between. CDR3 residues: CASTLGAKNIQYF. The CDR3 DNA reads as TGTGCCAGTACCCTAGGAGCCAAAAACATTCAGTACTTC.

This clone was found a few times. The V gene is TRBV5-4, the J gene TRBJ2-1; 13 bases are a match to TRBD2. The length of the CDR3 is 16 residues. Germline CDR1 is SGHNT and CDR2 is YYREEE (reference sequence). V lost 4 bases, J lost 6 bases, and 7 bases stayed unmatched. The CDR3 DNA reads as TGTGCCAGCAGCAGGCCAACTAGCGGGAGGGGCAATGAGCAGTTCTTC. This gives the protein CASSRPTSGRGNEQFF.

J is TRBJ2-7 and V is TRBV7-9; weak D call: TRBD1 (5 bases). This CDR3 spans 14 amino acids. Germline V CDR1 and CDR2: SEHNR, FQNEAQ (reference sequence). With 1 base removed from V and 3 bases from J, the gap between germline ends came to 10 bases. The CDR3 nucleotides read TGTGCCAGCAGCTTAGAAGGGCAGGGCTACGAGCAGTACTTC. Translation gives CASSLEGQGYEQYF.

CDR3 DNA sequence: TGTGCCAGTATGGAGACAGGGATTTACCGGTTTGAAGCTTTCTTT. Protein sequence: CASMETGIYRFEAFF. The rearrangement joins TRBV19 to TRBJ1-1; 7 positions match TRBD1. The V and J ends lost 7 bases and 7 bases, in that order; junction bases with no gene match: 15. In germline, CDR1 is LNHDA, CDR2 SQIVND (reference sequence). The CDR3 totals 15 residues.

The genes are TRBV13 and TRBJ2-7; D is ambiguous. Germline loops: CDR1 PRHDT, CDR2 FYEKMQ (reference sequence). The CDR3 sequence is 15 residues long. V was pared by 1 base and J by 7 bases, with 17 bases between. The chain's CDR3 is CASSLESRWAGEQYF. DNA for the CDR3: TGTGCCAGCAGCTTAGAGTCTCGTTGGGCTGGGGAGCAGTACTTC.

The V call is TRBV5-6, the J call TRBJ2-2, with 7 bases matching TRBD1. CDR3 length: 14 amino acids. The junction had 5 bases not matched to a gene; V was cut back by 4 bases and J by 5 bases. CDR1 is SGHDT and CDR2 is YYEEEE in the germline V gene. The CDR3 sequence: CASSLKDRTGELFF. CDR3 nucleotides: TGTGCCAGCAGCCTTAAGGACAGGACCGGGGAGCTGTTTTTT.

This rearrangement joins TRBV2 to TRBJ2-7, with TRBD2 as a possible D gene (5 bases). The CDR3 loop spans 18 amino acids. Trimming cost V 2 bases and J 0 bases, with 20 bases left between them. Germline CDR1 is SNHLY and CDR2 is FYNNEI. The CDR3 region has the DNA TGTGCCAGCAGTGAAAGTGCGAGGGCCCCCGATAACTCCTACGAGCAGTACTTC. It is translated as CASSESARAPDNSYEQYF.

J is TRBJ1-4 and V is TRBV30; 10 bases fit TRBD1. Losses at the gene ends were 7 bases for V and 8 bases for J; bases not matched to a gene: 4. The CDR3 is 12 residues long. The germline V gene encodes CDR1 GTSNPN and CDR2 SVGIG (reference sequence). As DNA, the CDR3 is TGTGCCTCGGGGACAGGGGTCGAAAAACTGTTTTTT. Translating gives CASGTGVEKLFF.

V usage is TRBV6-4 and J usage is TRBJ1-1; TRBD1 might be the D (5 bases). CDR3 length: 13 residues. V was trimmed by 8 bases and J by 5 bases, leaving 15 bases between them. CDR1 is MRHNA, CDR2 SNTAGT, per germline. This CDR3 is CASPILGGTEAFF. CDR3 sequence (DNA): TGTGCCAGCCCCATCCTCGGGGGGACTGAAGCTTTCTTT.

V gene TRBV7-9 combines with J gene TRBJ1-2; no definite D call. The CDR3 has 14 amino acids. V was trimmed by 2 bases and J by 4 bases, leaving 11 bases between them. Germline V CDR1 and CDR2: SEHNR, FQNEAQ (reference sequence). The DNA for the CDR3 is TGTGCCAGCAGCTTATTGATTGGCCTCTATGGCTACACCTTC. This encodes CASSLLIGLYGYTF.

The count of this clone is one. The chain carries TRBV10-3 and TRBJ1-2; 9 nucleotides line up with TRBD1. The CDR3 consists of 15 residues. The V and J ends lost 7 bases and 2 bases, in that order; junction bases with no gene match: 8. Germline V gene data show CDR1 as ENHRY and CDR2 as SYGVKD. The CDR3 protein is CAINTGGLKNYGYTF. The CDR3 DNA reads TGTGCCATCAATACAGGGGGCTTAAAAAACTATGGCTACACCTTC.

This chain uses TRBV2 with TRBJ1-5, with a possible D match to TRBD1 (6 bases). The CDR3 consists of 16 residues. The germline V gene encodes CDR1 SNHLY and CDR2 FYNNEI. The V gene lost 7 bases and the J gene lost 6 bases, with 22 bases spanning the gap. Here the CDR3 reads CASTIGGEPGVQPQHF. For the CDR3, the DNA is TGTGCCAGCACCATAGGGGGGGAACCAGGTGTTCAGCCCCAGCATTTT.

The chain links TRBV27 to TRBJ2-5; D remains ambiguous. The V gene lost 6 bases and the J gene lost 2 bases, with 4 bases spanning the gap. This CDR3 is built from 11 residues. Per germline, CDR1 MNHEY and CDR2 SMNVEV (reference sequence). This chain's CDR3 is CASSQQETQYF. The CDR3 coding sequence is TGTGCCAGCAGCCAACAAGAGACCCAGTACTTC.

The rearrangement uses TRBV27 and TRBJ1-2; the match to TRBD1 covers 11 bases. The V gene end was trimmed by 5 bases and the J gene end by 11 bases; junction bases not matched to a gene: 19. The CDR3 runs 17 residues. Germline CDR1 and CDR2: MNHEY and SMNVEV (reference sequence). In DNA, the CDR3 is TGTGCCAGCAGTCCTAACCCCTATGCCAGGACAGGGGGCGGGTACACCTTC. Protein product: CASSPNPYARTGGGYTF.